This T cell receptor beta chain was recovered during a study of cytotoxic CD8 clonotypes in ibrutinib-treated CLL. Looking at the study overall: Among patients, some 24 responded partially and 2 completely; around 15 then stayed remitted and some twelve progressed after median around 66 months.

General study points: Starting clonality was above that of age-matched healthy donors and tracked circulating CD8+ T-cell counts.

This clone has a single count. The antigen is undetermined. CDR3 length: 15 amino acids. V dropped 3 bases and J dropped 4 bases, with 10 bases sitting between them. The germline V gene has CDR1 LGHNA and CDR2 YNFKEQ. The assay was immunoSEQ multiplex PCR, and TCRdb's table has in-frame clones only and misses some. The repertoire consists of 35,000 to 45,000 clones, with almost 70% occurring once and the leading ten covering 13%. The sequence derives from a human donor with chronic lymphocytic leukemia. This sequence joins TRBV4-2 and TRBJ2-6, with D perhaps given as TRBD1 or TRBD2 (5 bases each). Sequencing used PBMCs, obtained after 12 months of ibrutinib treatment. The DNA for the CDR3 is TGTGCCAGCAGCCATGAGGGGTCCGGGGCCAACGTCCTGACTTTC. Protein: CASSHEGSGANVLTF.